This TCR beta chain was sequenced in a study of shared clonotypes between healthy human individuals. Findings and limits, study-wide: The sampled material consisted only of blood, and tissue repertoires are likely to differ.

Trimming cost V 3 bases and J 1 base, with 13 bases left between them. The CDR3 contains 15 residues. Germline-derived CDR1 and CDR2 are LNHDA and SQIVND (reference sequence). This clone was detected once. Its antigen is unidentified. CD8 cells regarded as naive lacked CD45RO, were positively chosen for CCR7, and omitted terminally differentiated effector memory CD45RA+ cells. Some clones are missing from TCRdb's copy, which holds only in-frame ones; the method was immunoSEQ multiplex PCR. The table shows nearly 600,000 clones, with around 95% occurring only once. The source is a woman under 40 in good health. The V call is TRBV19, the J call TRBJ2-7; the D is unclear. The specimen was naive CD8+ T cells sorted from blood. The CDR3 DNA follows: TGTGCCAGTAGTATCACCAATGGGGAATCCTACGAGCAGTACTTC. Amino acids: CASSITNGESYEQYF.